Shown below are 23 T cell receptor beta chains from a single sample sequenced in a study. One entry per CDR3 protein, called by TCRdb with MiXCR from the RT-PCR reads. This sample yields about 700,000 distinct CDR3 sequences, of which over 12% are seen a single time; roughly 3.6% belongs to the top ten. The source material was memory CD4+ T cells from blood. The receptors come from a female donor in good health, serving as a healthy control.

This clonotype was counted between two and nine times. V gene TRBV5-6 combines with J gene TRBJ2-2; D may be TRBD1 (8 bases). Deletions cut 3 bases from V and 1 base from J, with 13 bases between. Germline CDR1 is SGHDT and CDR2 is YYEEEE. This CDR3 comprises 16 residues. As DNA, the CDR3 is TGTGCCAGCAGCTGGGGGGGACAGGTGAACACCGGGGAGCTGTTTTTT. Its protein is CASSWGGQVNTGELFF.

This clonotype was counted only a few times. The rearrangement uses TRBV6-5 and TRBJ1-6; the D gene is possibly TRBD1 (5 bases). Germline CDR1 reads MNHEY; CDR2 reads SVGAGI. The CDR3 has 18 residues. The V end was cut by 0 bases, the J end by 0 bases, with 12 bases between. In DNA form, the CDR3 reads TGTGCCAGCAGTTACTCCGCGGGACCTAACTCCTATAATTCACCCCTCCACTTT. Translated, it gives CASSYSAGPNSYNSPLHF.

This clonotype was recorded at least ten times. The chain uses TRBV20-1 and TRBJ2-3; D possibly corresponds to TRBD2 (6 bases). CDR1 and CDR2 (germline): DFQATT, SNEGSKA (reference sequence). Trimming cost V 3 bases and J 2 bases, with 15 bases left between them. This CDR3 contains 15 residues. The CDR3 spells CSASDTRESTDTQYF. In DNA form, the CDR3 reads TGCAGTGCTAGCGATACACGGGAGTCCACAGATACGCAGTATTTT.

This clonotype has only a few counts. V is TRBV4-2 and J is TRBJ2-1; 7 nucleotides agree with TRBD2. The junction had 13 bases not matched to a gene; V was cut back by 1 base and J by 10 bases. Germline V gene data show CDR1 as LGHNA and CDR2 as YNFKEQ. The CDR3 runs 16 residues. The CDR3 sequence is CASSQASSGAHGEQFF. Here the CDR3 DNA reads TGTGCCAGCAGCCAAGCCTCCAGCGGGGCCCACGGGGAGCAGTTCTTC.

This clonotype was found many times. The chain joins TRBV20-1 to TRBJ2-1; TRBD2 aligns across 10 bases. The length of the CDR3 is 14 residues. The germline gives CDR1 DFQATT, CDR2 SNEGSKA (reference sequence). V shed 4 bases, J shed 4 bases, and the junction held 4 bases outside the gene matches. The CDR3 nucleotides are TGCAGTGCTACCGGGACTAGCGTTTACAATGAGCAGTTCTTC. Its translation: CSATGTSVYNEQFF.

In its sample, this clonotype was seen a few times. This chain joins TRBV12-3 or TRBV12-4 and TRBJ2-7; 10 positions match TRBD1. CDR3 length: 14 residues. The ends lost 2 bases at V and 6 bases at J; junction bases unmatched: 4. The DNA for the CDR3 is TGTGCCAGCAGTTTAAAGGGACAGGGGTCCGAGCAGTACTTC. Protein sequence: CASSLKGQGSEQYF.

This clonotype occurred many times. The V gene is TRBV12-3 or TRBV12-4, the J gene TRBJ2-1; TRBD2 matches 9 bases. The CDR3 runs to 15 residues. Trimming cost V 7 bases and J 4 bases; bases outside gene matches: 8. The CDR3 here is CASILSLAGYNEQFF. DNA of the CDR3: TGTGCCAGCATCCTAAGCCTAGCGGGGTACAATGAGCAGTTCTTC.

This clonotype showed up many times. CDR3 amino acids: CASSTAADTQYF. The DNA for the CDR3 is TGTGCCAGCAGCACAGCGGCAGATACGCAGTATTTT. The rearrangement uses TRBV7-2 and TRBJ2-3; a possible D gene is TRBD2 (5 bases). There are 12 residues in the CDR3. Trimming shortened V by 5 bases and J by 4 bases, and 7 bases separated the two germline ends. CDR1 SGHTA and CDR2 FQGNSA come from the germline V gene.

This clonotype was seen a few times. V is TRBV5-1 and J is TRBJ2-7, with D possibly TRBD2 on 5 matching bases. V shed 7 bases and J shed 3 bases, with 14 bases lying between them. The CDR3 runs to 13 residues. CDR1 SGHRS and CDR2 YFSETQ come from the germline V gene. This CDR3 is CASQLRSGYEQYF. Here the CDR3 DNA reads TGCGCCAGCCAGCTGAGGAGCGGCTACGAGCAGTACTTC.

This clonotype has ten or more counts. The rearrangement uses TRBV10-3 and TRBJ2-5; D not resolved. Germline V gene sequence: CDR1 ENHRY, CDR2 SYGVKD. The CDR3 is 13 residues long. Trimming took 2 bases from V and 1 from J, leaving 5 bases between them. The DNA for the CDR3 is TGTGCCATCAGTGAGAGAGGCCAAGAGACCCAGTACTTC. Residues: CAISERGQETQYF.

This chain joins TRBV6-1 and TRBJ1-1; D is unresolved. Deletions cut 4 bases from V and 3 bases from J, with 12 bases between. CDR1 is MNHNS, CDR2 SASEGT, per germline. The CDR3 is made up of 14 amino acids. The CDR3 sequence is CASSAVRQDTEAFF. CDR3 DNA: TGTGCCAGCAGTGCGGTCAGGCAGGACACTGAAGCTTTCTTT.

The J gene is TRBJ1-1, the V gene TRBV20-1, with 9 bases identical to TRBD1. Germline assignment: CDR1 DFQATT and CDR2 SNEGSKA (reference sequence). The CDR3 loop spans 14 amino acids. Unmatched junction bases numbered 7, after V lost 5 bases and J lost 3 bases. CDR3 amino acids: CSADRQGEDTEAFF. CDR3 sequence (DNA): TGCAGTGCTGATCGACAGGGGGAAGACACTGAAGCTTTCTTT.

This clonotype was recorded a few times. DNA for the CDR3: TGTGCCAGCAGCTTCCGACAGGGAGCCTCACCCCTCCACTTT. It codes for CASSFRQGASPLHF. The J gene is TRBJ1-6, the V gene TRBV5-6; 7 nucleotides align to TRBD1. V trimming: 2 bases; J trimming: 10 bases; junction bases outside the gene matches: 6. Looked up from germline, CDR1 is SGHDT and CDR2 is YYEEEE. The length of the CDR3 is 14 residues.

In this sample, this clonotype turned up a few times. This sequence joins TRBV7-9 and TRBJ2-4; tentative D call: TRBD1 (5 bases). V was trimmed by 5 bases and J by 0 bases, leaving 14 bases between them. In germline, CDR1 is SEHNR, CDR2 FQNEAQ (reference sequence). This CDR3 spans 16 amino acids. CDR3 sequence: CASSPDTILAKNIQYF. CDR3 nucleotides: TGTGCCAGCAGCCCGGACACGATACTAGCCAAAAACATTCAGTACTTC.

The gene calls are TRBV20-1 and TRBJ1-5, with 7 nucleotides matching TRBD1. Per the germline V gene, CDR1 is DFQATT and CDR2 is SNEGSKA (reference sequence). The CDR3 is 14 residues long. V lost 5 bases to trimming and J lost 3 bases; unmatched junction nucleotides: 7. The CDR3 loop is CSAAPTGPNQPQHF. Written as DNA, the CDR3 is TGCAGTGCTGCCCCGACAGGGCCCAATCAGCCCCAGCATTTT.

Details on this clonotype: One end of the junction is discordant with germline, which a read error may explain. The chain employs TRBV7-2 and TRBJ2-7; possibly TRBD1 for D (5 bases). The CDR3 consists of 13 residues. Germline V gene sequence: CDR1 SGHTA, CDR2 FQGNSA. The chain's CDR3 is CASSPTEVGERYF. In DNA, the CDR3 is TGTGCCAGCAGCCCGACAGAGGTCGGCGAGCGGTACTTC.

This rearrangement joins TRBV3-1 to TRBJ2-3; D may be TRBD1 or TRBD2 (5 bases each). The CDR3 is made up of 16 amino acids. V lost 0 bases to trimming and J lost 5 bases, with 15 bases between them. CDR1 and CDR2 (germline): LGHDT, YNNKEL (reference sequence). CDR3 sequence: CASSQELPGLLDTQYF. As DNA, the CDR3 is TGTGCCAGCAGCCAAGAGCTGCCGGGGCTACTAGATACGCAGTATTTT.

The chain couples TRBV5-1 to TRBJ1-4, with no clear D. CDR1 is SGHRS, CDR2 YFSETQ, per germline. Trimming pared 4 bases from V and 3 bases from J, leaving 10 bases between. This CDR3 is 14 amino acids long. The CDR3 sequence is CASSPPGSNEKLFF. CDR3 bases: TGCGCCAGCAGCCCGCCCGGGTCTAATGAAAAACTGTTTTTT.

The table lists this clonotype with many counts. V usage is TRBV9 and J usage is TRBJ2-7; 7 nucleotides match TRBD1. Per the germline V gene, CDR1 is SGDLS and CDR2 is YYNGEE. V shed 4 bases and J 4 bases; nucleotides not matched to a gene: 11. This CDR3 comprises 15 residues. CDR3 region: CASSQRQGGLYEQYF. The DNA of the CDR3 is TGTGCCAGCAGCCAAAGACAGGGCGGTTTGTACGAGCAGTACTTC.

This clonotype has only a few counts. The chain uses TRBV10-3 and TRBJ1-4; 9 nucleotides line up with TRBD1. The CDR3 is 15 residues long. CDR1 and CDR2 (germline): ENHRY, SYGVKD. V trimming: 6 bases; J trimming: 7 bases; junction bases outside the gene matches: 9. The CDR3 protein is CAISPAQGASEKLFF. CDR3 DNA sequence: TGTGCCATCAGCCCTGCACAGGGGGCGAGTGAAAAACTGTTTTTT.

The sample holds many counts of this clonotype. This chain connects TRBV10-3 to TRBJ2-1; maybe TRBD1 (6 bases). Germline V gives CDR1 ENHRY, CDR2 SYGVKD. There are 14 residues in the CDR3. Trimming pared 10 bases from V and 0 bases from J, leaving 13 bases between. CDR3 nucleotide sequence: TGTGCCACCCTTGGACAGAGCTCCTACAATGAGCAGTTCTTC. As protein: CATLGQSSYNEQFF.

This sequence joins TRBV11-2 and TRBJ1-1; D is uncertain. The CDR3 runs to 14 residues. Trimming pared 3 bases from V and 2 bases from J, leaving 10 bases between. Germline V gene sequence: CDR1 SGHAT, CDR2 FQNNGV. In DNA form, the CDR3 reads TGTGCCAGCAGCTTTTTCAGGACTAACACTGAAGCTTTCTTT. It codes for CASSFFRTNTEAFF. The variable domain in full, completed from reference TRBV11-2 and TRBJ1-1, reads EAGVAQSPRYKIIEKRQSVAFWCNPISGHATLYWYQQILGQGPKLLIQFQNNGVVDDSQLPKDRFSAERLKGVDSTLKIQPAKLEDSAVYLCASSFFRTNTEAFFGQGTRLTVV.

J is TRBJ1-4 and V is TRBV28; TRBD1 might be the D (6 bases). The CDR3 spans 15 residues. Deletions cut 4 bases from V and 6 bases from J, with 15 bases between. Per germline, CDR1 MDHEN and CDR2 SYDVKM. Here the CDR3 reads CASSYLQGADEKLFF. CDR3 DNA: TGTGCCAGCAGTTACTTACAGGGTGCGGATGAAAAACTGTTTTTT.